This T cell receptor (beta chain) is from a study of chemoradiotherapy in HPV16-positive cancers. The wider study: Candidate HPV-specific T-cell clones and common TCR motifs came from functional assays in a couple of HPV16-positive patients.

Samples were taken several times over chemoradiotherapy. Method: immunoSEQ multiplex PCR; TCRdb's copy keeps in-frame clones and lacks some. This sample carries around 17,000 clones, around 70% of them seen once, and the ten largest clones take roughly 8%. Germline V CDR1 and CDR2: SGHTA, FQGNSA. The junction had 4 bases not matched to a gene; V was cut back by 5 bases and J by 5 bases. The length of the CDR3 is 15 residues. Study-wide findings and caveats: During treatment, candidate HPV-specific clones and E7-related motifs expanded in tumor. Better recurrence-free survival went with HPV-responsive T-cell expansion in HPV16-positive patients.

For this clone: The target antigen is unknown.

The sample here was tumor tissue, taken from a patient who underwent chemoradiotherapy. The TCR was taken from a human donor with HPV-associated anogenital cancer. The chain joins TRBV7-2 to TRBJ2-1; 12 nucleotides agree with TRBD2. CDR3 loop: CASSKLAGGHNEQFF. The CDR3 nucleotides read TGTGCCAGCAGCAAACTAGCGGGAGGTCACAATGAGCAGTTCTTC.